This TCR beta chain was obtained from a study of T cell repertoires in cytomegalovirus infection. Study details: It was the public TCR beta signatures that indicated both CMV infection and matching HLA type.

Per germline, CDR1 SEHNR and CDR2 FQNEAQ (reference sequence). V gave up 2 bases and J gave up 8 bases, with 15 bases separating them. The CDR3 is 15 residues long. This clonotype was seen repeatedly, ten times or more. TCRdb analysed the reads with MiXCR anew, one entry per CDR3 protein. The sample comprises around 130,000 distinct CDR3 sequences, about 10% of which are singletons, and over 9.5% rests with the top ten. The sample was PBMCs. The receptor was isolated from a human donor in good health (CMV status not recorded). Some clones in this sample may be carry-over from other donors' samples. The V and J genes are TRBV7-9 and TRBJ1-4; no clear D gene. The chain's CDR3 is CASSLTEPMGEKLFF. The CDR3 nucleotides are TGTGCCAGCAGCTTAACGGAGCCTATGGGCGAAAAACTGTTTTTT.